The 22 T cell receptor beta chains below were found in one sample sequenced in a study of response to subunit inactivated influenza vaccine. TCRdb passed the RT-PCR reads through MiXCR, listing each CDR3 protein once. The data show 700,000 to 900,000 distinct CDR3 sequences, with 21% seen just once and 10% to 13% held by the top ten. Source: PBMCs from blood, taken 5 to 6 days after vaccination. The receptors here all came from a man aged 50 or older who received an inactivated influenza vaccine.

There are a few counts of this clonotype. The chain has TRBV11-2 and TRBJ2-1; 12 bases are a match to TRBD2. This CDR3 spans 19 amino acids. The germline V gene encodes CDR1 SGHAT and CDR2 FQNNGV. J was trimmed by 7 bases and V by 1 base; bases with no gene match: 14. The CDR3 nucleotides read TGTGCCAGCAGCTTAGGGTTGCTAGCGGGGGGGCTGAAGTTAAATGAGCAGTTCTTC. Its translation is CASSLGLLAGGLKLNEQFF.

This clonotype came up a few times. One end of the junction does not line up with germline, which may come from a read error. V usage is TRBV7-9 and J usage is TRBJ2-2; weak D call: TRBD1 (5 bases). Germline-derived CDR1 and CDR2 are SEHNR and FQNEAQ (reference sequence). The CDR3 covers 16 residues. CDR3 sequence reads: CASTKQGAWNAGELFF. The DNA of the CDR3 is TGTGCCAGCACCAAGCAAGGGGCATGGAACGCCGGGGAGCTGTTTTTT.

This clonotype was recorded at least ten times. For the CDR3, the DNA is TGTGCCAGCAGCTTAGCGGCTATAGAGCTGTTTTTT. Translation: CASSLAAIELFF. The chain has TRBV11-2 and TRBJ2-2, with D unresolved. This CDR3 has 12 residues. The V end lost 1 base, the J end lost 11 bases, and 8 bases lay between the germline ends. Germline V gives CDR1 SGHAT, CDR2 FQNNGV.

This clonotype was detected only a few times. The V call is TRBV12-3 or TRBV12-4, the J call TRBJ2-7; TRBD1 agrees at 8 bases. The CDR3 runs 13 residues. Losses at the gene ends were 3 bases for V and 5 bases for J; bases not matched to a gene: 3. CDR3 sequence reads: CASSLQGAHEQYF. The CDR3 DNA reads TGTGCCAGCAGTTTGCAGGGGGCACACGAGCAGTACTTC.

V is TRBV3-1 and J is TRBJ2-3; 10 bases map to TRBD1. Germline V gene sequence: CDR1 LGHDT, CDR2 YNNKEL (reference sequence). The CDR3 has 17 residues. V lost 1 base, J lost 4 bases, and 8 bases stayed unmatched. As DNA, the CDR3 is TGTGCCAGCAGCCAAGTTTCCGGGACAGGGGTGGCAGATACGCAGTATTTT. Residues: CASSQVSGTGVADTQYF.

There are a few counts of this clonotype. The V and J genes are TRBV24-1 and TRBJ2-5; no reliable D call. V was shortened by 5 bases and J by 5 bases, with 14 bases between the two germline ends. CDR3 size: 14 residues. Looked up from germline, CDR1 is KGHDR and CDR2 is SFDVKD. The CDR3 DNA is TGTGCCACCAGTGCCCCAGATCCGCGGGAGACCCAGTACTTC. Translation: CATSAPDPRETQYF.

This rearrangement joins TRBV10-3 to TRBJ1-5, with D unclear. This CDR3 is built from 13 residues. CDR1 and CDR2 from the germline V gene are ENHRY and SYGVKD. Trimming stripped 10 bases from V and 2 bases from J, with 12 bases between. CDR3 sequence: CATQADGNQPQHF. DNA for the CDR3: TGTGCCACCCAAGCGGATGGCAATCAGCCCCAGCATTTT.

The gene calls are TRBV12-3 or TRBV12-4 and TRBJ2-2, with TRBD2 as a possible D gene (5 bases). V lost 10 bases and J 5 bases, leaving 11 bases between the germline ends. The CDR3 is 12 residues long. CDR3 protein: CATSRGTGELFF. In DNA, the CDR3 is TGTGCCACTTCGAGAGGGACCGGGGAGCTGTTTTTT.

This clonotype was found many times. V is TRBV2 and J is TRBJ2-1; 7 bases match TRBD2. Germline CDR1 is SNHLY and CDR2 is FYNNEI. The CDR3 spans 17 residues. J was trimmed by 0 bases and V by 7 bases; bases with no gene match: 12. CDR3 amino acids: CASKGPLADHSYNEQFF. CDR3 DNA: TGTGCCAGCAAGGGCCCGCTAGCGGACCACTCCTACAATGAGCAGTTCTTC. The complete variable domain, with remaining parts taken from reference TRBV2 and TRBJ2-1, reads EPEVTQTPSHQVTQMGQEVILRCVPISNHLYFYWYRQILGQKVEFLVSFYNNEISEKSEIFDDQFSVERPDGSNFTLKIRSTKLEDSAMYFCASKGPLADHSYNEQFFGPGTRLTVL.

This clonotype was seen only a few times. CDR3 in amino acids: CASSPHGFGEQYF. The CDR3 nucleotides are TGCGCCAGCAGCCCTCATGGGTTCGGGGAGCAGTACTTC. The chain has TRBV5-1 and TRBJ2-7; no definite D call. The germline V gene has CDR1 SGHRS and CDR2 YFSETQ. Trimming pared 4 bases from V and 7 bases from J, leaving 15 bases between. The CDR3 consists of 13 residues.

The table lists this clonotype with a few counts. The chain combines TRBV6-5 with TRBJ2-5; the D gene is possibly TRBD1 (6 bases). Trimming pared 2 bases from V and 2 bases from J, leaving 15 bases between. The germline V gene has CDR1 MNHEY and CDR2 SVGAGI. CDR3 size: 16 residues. The CDR3 loop reads CASSYARFRGQETQYF. Written as DNA, the CDR3 is TGTGCCAGCAGTTACGCCCGTTTCAGGGGTCAAGAGACCCAGTACTTC.

This clonotype turned up a few times. V is TRBV11-1 and J is TRBJ1-1, with 9 bases that match TRBD1. Germline V gene lookup returns CDR1 SGHAT and CDR2 FQDESV (reference sequence). The CDR3 is made up of 15 amino acids. Trimming at V came to 1 base and at J to 4 bases, leaving 4 bases not matched to a gene. The CDR3 sequence: CASSLEGQGFTEAFF. For the CDR3, the DNA is TGTGCCAGCAGCTTAGAGGGACAGGGTTTCACTGAAGCTTTCTTT.

The table lists this clonotype with a count of one. The V call is TRBV11-2, the J call TRBJ2-1, with D possibly being TRBD1 (5 bases). CDR1 is SGHAT and CDR2 is FQNNGV in the germline V gene. CDR3 length: 14 residues. Trimming took off 0 bases at V and 6 bases at J, with 9 bases between the two ends. The CDR3 region has the DNA TGTGCCAGCAGCTTAGAACGACAGAGCAATGAGCAGTTCTTC. The encoded protein is CASSLERQSNEQFF.

This clonotype was recorded a few times. J is TRBJ2-1 and V is TRBV29-1; TRBD2 matches 9 bases. The CDR3 covers 16 residues. Trimming cost V 6 bases and J 0 bases; bases outside gene matches: 9. Germline CDR1 reads SQVTM; CDR2 reads ANQGSEA. The CDR3 sequence is CSVLAGTGGSYNEQFF. DNA for the CDR3: TGCAGCGTCCTAGCGGGAACGGGAGGCTCCTACAATGAGCAGTTCTTC.

J is TRBJ2-3 and V is TRBV7-7, with D unresolved. V shed 0 bases and J shed 4 bases, with 11 bases lying between them. The CDR3 has 15 residues. Germline V gives CDR1 SSHAT, CDR2 FNYEAQ (reference sequence). CDR3 in amino acids: CASSLARPRADTQYF. CDR3 coding DNA: TGTGCCAGCAGCTTAGCGAGGCCTAGAGCAGATACGCAGTATTTT.

This clonotype was counted at least ten times. The rearrangement uses TRBV5-6 and TRBJ2-7; 9 bases agree with TRBD2. V trimming: 5 bases; J trimming: 5 bases; junction bases outside the gene matches: 17. Per the germline V gene, CDR1 is SGHDT and CDR2 is YYEEEE. The CDR3 covers 17 residues. DNA for the CDR3: TGTGCCAGCAGTTTACCGGGACAGTGGACTAGCGTCGACGAGCAGTACTTC. Its translation is CASSLPGQWTSVDEQYF. The variable domain in full, with the rest retrieved from reference TRBV5-6 and TRBJ2-7, is DAGVTQSPTHLIKTRGQQVTLRCSPKSGHDTVSWYQQALGQGPQFIFQYYEEEERQRGNFPDRFSGHQFPNYSSELNVNALLLGDSALYLCASSLPGQWTSVDEQYFGPGTRLTVT.

This clonotype appeared a few times. The chain has TRBV5-1 and TRBJ1-1; a possible D gene is TRBD1 (6 bases). CDR3 length: 13 residues. With 0 bases removed from V and 8 bases from J, the gap between germline ends came to 11 bases. Germline CDR1 reads SGHRS; CDR2 reads YFSETQ. The CDR3 coding sequence is TGCGCCAGCAGCTTGGTCGGCCAGGGGGAAGCTTTCTTT. It codes for CASSLVGQGEAFF.

The chain is built from TRBV6-1 and TRBJ2-1, with 9 nucleotides matching TRBD2. V was pared by 7 bases and J by 7 bases, with 11 bases of the junction left unmatched. CDR3 length equals 15 residues. Looked up from germline, CDR1 is MNHNS and CDR2 is SASEGT. CDR3 loop: CASIDRRGGHNEQFF. The CDR3 nucleotides read TGTGCCAGCATAGACCGGCGGGGGGGCCATAATGAGCAGTTCTTC.

V gene TRBV4-1 combines with J gene TRBJ2-2; 7 positions agree with TRBD2. With 6 bases clipped from V and 5 bases from J, the junction kept 9 bases outside the gene matches. CDR1 is MGHRA, CDR2 YSYEKL, per germline. CDR3 length equals 15 residues. The CDR3 DNA sequence: TGCGCCAGCAGTCGTTATGCGGGGGTAACCGGGGAGCTGTTTTTT. Translating it yields CASSRYAGVTGELFF.

This clonotype was counted between two and nine times. Written as DNA, the CDR3 is TGTGCCAGCAGCCCACGTGGACTAGCGGGGGGGCAGGTCGGGGAGCTGTTTTTT. It specifies CASSPRGLAGGQVGELFF. The chain carries TRBV11-2 and TRBJ2-2, with 15 bases aligning to TRBD2. The trim removed 5 bases at V and 7 bases at J, leaving 11 bases unmatched. Germline V gene sequence: CDR1 SGHAT, CDR2 FQNNGV. This CDR3 is 18 amino acids long. Full variable domain (remainder filled in from reference TRBV11-2 and TRBJ2-2): EAGVAQSPRYKIIEKRQSVAFWCNPISGHATLYWYQQILGQGPKLLIQFQNNGVVDDSQLPKDRFSAERLKGVDSTLKIQPAKLEDSAVYLCASSPRGLAGGQVGELFFGEGSRLTVL.

This chain uses TRBV6-5 with TRBJ2-7, with 7 nucleotides matching TRBD1. The germline gives CDR1 MNHEY, CDR2 SVGAGI. The CDR3 loop spans 14 amino acids. V lost 0 bases, J lost 6 bases, and 5 bases stayed unmatched. CDR3 region: CASSYSRAGGEQYF. The CDR3 region has the DNA TGTGCCAGCAGTTACTCCCGGGCAGGGGGCGAGCAGTACTTC.

Only a few counts were recorded for this clonotype. V is TRBV24-1 and J is TRBJ2-3; tentatively, D is TRBD2 (6 bases). Germline V gives CDR1 KGHDR, CDR2 SFDVKD. The CDR3 runs 14 residues. Trimming shortened V by 7 bases and J by 3 bases, and 13 bases separated the two germline ends. The CDR3 is CATSAGTWTDTQYF. The CDR3 DNA reads as TGTGCCACCAGCGCGGGAACTTGGACAGATACGCAGTATTTT.